Described below is a single T cell receptor beta chain sequence and its context. The target antigen is unknown. These data come from a study of cytomegalovirus exposure and HLA in healthy donors. Study-level findings and limits: A later analysis found first-cohort TCR clusters tended to co-occur in the approximately 120 validation repertoires. It was 150 or so TCR beta chains that were listed as cytomegalovirus-associated.

J gave up 4 bases and V 5 bases, and 13 bases lay outside the gene matches. Germline lookup yields CDR1 SGHNT and CDR2 YYREEE (reference sequence). The CDR3 consists of 16 residues. Measured with immunoSEQ multiplex PCR; TCRdb has only the in-frame clones, and not every one. Counted here are around 120,000 clones, around 88% occurring once; the ten biggest clones make up about 5.3%. This sequence was found in a man aged 18 to 29 in good health and CMV-seronegative. The chain combines TRBV5-4 with TRBJ2-7; 9 positions match TRBD2. The sample consisted of PBMCs. For the CDR3, the DNA is TGTGCCAGCAGTATGTATTCGACTAGCGGCCGATACGAGCAGTACTTC. Amino acid sequence: CASSMYSTSGRYEQYF. Full variable domain (outside the CDR3, taken from reference TRBV5-4 and TRBJ2-7): ETGVTQSPTHLIKTRGQQVTLRCSSQSGHNTVSWYQQALGQGPQFIFQYYREEENGRGNFPPRFSGLQFPNYSSELNVNALELDDSALYLCASSMYSTSGRYEQYFGPGTRLTVT.